This passage covers 9 T cell receptor beta chains from one sample sequenced in a study of T cell responses to AZD1222 COVID-19 vaccine. Method: immunoSEQ multiplex PCR; TCRdb's copy keeps in-frame clones and lacks some. The sample contains about 64,000 clones, roughly 80% of which appear only once. Source: peripheral blood, taken 28 days after the second AZD1222 dose. These receptors were collected from an adult who received the AZD1222 COVID-19 vaccine.

The chain is built from TRBV4-2 and TRBJ2-7; TRBD2 matches 11 bases. After removal of 2 bases from V and 0 bases from J, the junction contained 6 bases not matched to a gene. This CDR3 spans 17 amino acids. Looked up from germline, CDR1 is LGHNA and CDR2 is YNFKEQ. The CDR3 protein is CASSQPTSGRSSYEQYF. The DNA for the CDR3 is TGTGCCAGCAGCCAACCTACTAGCGGGAGAAGCTCCTACGAGCAGTACTTC.

This chain links TRBV18 with TRBJ2-5; D is ambiguous. V lost 0 bases to trimming and J lost 2 bases, with 13 bases between them. Germline CDR1 and CDR2: KGHSH and LQKENI. CDR3 length equals 16 residues. CDR3 in amino acids: CASSPPSTVIQETQYF. DNA for the CDR3: TGTGCCAGCTCACCACCTAGCACAGTAATTCAAGAGACCCAGTACTTC.

V gene TRBV25-1 combines with J gene TRBJ2-1; tentatively, D is TRBD2 (5 bases). Trimming cost V 4 bases and J 3 bases, with 10 bases left between them. CDR3 length: 14 residues. Germline V lookup: CDR1 MGHDK, CDR2 SYGVNS. CDR3 in amino acids: CASSGPGFYNEQFF. The CDR3 region has the DNA TGTGCCAGCAGTGGGCCGGGGTTCTACAATGAGCAGTTCTTC.

V and J are TRBV6-5 and TRBJ1-1, with D uncertain. The CDR3 contains 13 residues. CDR1 MNHEY and CDR2 SVGAGI come from the germline V gene. Trimming pared 1 base from V and 1 base from J, leaving 4 bases between. CDR3 coding DNA: TGTGCCAGCAGTTACTTGGAGAACACTGAAGCTTTCTTT. Translated, it gives CASSYLENTEAFF.

The V call is TRBV5-1, the J call TRBJ1-4, with no clear D. The CDR3 is made up of 18 amino acids. The germline V and J ends were trimmed by 0 bases and 3 bases, with 18 bases remaining between them. Germline CDR1 and CDR2: SGHRS and YFSETQ. This CDR3 reads CASSLGAGLRVSNEKLFF. DNA of the CDR3: TGCGCCAGCAGCTTGGGGGCCGGTCTCCGCGTTTCTAATGAAAAACTGTTTTTT.

The chain combines TRBV25-1 with TRBJ2-5; tentatively, D is TRBD2 (6 bases). Germline lookup yields CDR1 MGHDK and CDR2 SYGVNS. The CDR3 totals 17 residues. Trimming pared 2 bases from V and 5 bases from J, leaving 21 bases between. CDR3 bases: TGTGCCAGCAGTGAACCTATCAGGTGGGCTAGCGTGGAGACCCAGTACTTC. This codes for CASSEPIRWASVETQYF.

The V gene is TRBV10-2, the J gene TRBJ2-1; 10 nucleotides align to TRBD2. The J segment lost 9 bases and the V segment lost 6 bases, leaving 2 bases of the junction unmatched. Looked up from germline, CDR1 is WSHSY and CDR2 is SAAADI. This CDR3 is 12 amino acids long. CDR3 in amino acids: CASRLAGAEQFF. The CDR3 region has the DNA TGCGCCAGCAGGCTAGCGGGGGCTGAGCAGTTCTTC.

This clone was recorded once. This chain uses TRBV15 with TRBJ2-6, with D perhaps being TRBD1 or TRBD2 (5 bases each). V was cut by 5 bases and J by 0 bases, with 11 bases left in between. This CDR3 has 16 residues. In germline, CDR1 is LNHNV, CDR2 YYDKDF (reference sequence). The CDR3 DNA follows: TGTGCCACCAGCGAGGGACCGAGCTCTGGGGCCAACGTCCTGACTTTC. Amino acids: CATSEGPSSGANVLTF.

In this sample, this clone turned up a few times. J is TRBJ1-5 and V is TRBV29-1, with 8 nucleotides matching TRBD1. V shed 4 bases and J 8 bases; nucleotides not matched to a gene: 7. Germline CDR1 is SQVTM and CDR2 is ANQGSEA. The CDR3 length is 13 residues. The CDR3 reads CSVAGQGSEPQHF. For the CDR3, the DNA is TGCAGCGTTGCCGGACAGGGTAGTGAGCCCCAGCATTTT.